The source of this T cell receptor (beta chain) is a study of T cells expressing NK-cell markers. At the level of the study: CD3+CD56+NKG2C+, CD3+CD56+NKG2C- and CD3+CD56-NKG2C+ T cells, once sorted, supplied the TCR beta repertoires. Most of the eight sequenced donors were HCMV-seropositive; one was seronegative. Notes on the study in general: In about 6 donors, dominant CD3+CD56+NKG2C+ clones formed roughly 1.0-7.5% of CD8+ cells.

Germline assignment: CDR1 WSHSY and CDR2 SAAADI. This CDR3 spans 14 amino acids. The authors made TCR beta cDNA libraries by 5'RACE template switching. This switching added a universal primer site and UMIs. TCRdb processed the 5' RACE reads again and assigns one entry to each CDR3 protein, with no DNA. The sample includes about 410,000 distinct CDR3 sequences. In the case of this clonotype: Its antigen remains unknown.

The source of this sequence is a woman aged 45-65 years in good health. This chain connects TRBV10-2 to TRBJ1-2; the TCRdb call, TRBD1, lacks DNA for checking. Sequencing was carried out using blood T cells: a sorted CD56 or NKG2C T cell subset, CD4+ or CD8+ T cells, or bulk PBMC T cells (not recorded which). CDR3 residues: CASSEQAQGGGYTF.